Listed here are 21 T cell receptor beta chains from one sample, sequenced in a study of T cell responses to AZD1222 COVID-19 vaccine. Clones were read by immunoSEQ multiplex PCR, and TCRdb kept only the in-frame ones, dropping some. The sample holds 150,000 to 200,000 clones, roughly 90% seen once. The sample consisted of peripheral blood, taken 28 days after the second AZD1222 dose. Source of these receptors: an adult who received the AZD1222 COVID-19 vaccine.

V and J are TRBV6-1 and TRBJ2-5; perhaps TRBD2 as D (7 bases). V was cut by 1 base and J by 4 bases, with 16 bases left in between. There are 16 residues in the CDR3. Germline V CDR1 and CDR2: MNHNS, SASEGT. The CDR3 nucleotides read TGTGCCAGCAGTGAAGGGTGGGGAGGGGGTCGAGAGACCCAGTACTTC. Encoded protein: CASSEGWGGGRETQYF.

This chain links TRBV6-2 or TRBV6-3 with TRBJ1-6; D not resolved. CDR1 MNHEY and CDR2 SVGEGT come from the germline V gene. V dropped 2 bases and J dropped 0 bases, with 8 bases sitting between them. The CDR3 totals 16 residues. The CDR3 sequence: CASSYVVSSYNSPLHF. The CDR3 bases are TGTGCCAGCAGTTACGTGGTTAGCTCCTATAATTCACCCCTCCACTTT.

The CDR3: CASMAAGGPYGYTF. The CDR3 nucleotides are TGTGCCAGCATGGCCGCTGGGGGGCCCTATGGCTACACCTTC. The chain has TRBV28 and TRBJ1-2; possibly TRBD1 for D (6 bases). V shed 7 bases and J shed 4 bases, with 16 bases lying between them. From germline, CDR1 is MDHEN and CDR2 SYDVKM. The CDR3 is made up of 14 amino acids.

This sequence joins TRBV5-1 and TRBJ1-2, with a tentative D call TRBD1 (6 bases). The CDR3 is 14 amino acids. Trimming shortened V by 5 bases and J by 1 base, and 12 bases separated the two germline ends. Germline lookup yields CDR1 SGHRS and CDR2 YFSETQ. The CDR3 DNA reads TGCGCCAGCAGTCGGGACATTGATAACTATGGCTACACCTTC. This gives the protein CASSRDIDNYGYTF.

This rearrangement joins TRBV5-1 to TRBJ2-7; no definite D call. Trimming took off 7 bases at V and 3 bases at J, with 26 bases between the two ends. Germline values: CDR1 SGHRS, CDR2 YFSETQ. The CDR3 is made up of 17 amino acids. The CDR3 sequence: CASHYDKFLSSLYEQYF. CDR3 in DNA: TGCGCCAGCCATTATGACAAGTTTCTTAGTTCTCTCTACGAGCAGTACTTC.

The genes are TRBV7-2 and TRBJ1-2; no firm D call. Germline V gives CDR1 SGHTA, CDR2 FQGNSA. The CDR3 sequence is 12 residues long. The V gene lost 2 bases and the J gene lost 4 bases, with 5 bases spanning the gap. The CDR3 bases are TGTGCCAGCAGCTTACTGGCCTATGGCTACACCTTC. Its protein is CASSLLAYGYTF.

The V gene is TRBV7-8, the J gene TRBJ1-6; D possibly corresponds to TRBD1 (5 bases). The CDR3 has 15 residues. Germline values: CDR1 SGHVS, CDR2 FQNEAQ. V lost 5 bases to trimming and J lost 2 bases, with 10 bases between them. CDR3 sequence: CASSRGATYNSPLHF. CDR3 sequence (DNA): TGTGCCAGCAGCCGAGGGGCGACCTATAATTCACCCCTCCACTTT.

Notes on this clone: This specimen includes other DNA sequences encoding the same CDR3. The gene calls are TRBV6-2 or TRBV6-3 and TRBJ2-5, with D hard to call. The V gene lost 0 bases and the J gene lost 5 bases, with 4 bases spanning the gap. The CDR3 loop spans 12 amino acids. The germline V gene encodes CDR1 MNHEY and CDR2 SVGEGT. Here the CDR3 reads CASSYSRETQYF. The CDR3 DNA reads TGTGCCAGCAGTTACTCAAGGGAGACCCAGTACTTC.

The chain carries TRBV6-2 or TRBV6-3 and TRBJ1-5; tentative D call: TRBD1 (5 bases). The ends were cut back, 0 bases at V and 5 bases at J, with 14 bases in the middle. The CDR3 covers 16 residues. The germline gives CDR1 MNHEY, CDR2 SVGEGT. CDR3 in DNA: TGTGCCAGCAGTTACTCTTTGGCAGGGCCCCATCAGCCCCAGCATTTT. Translating gives CASSYSLAGPHQPQHF.

CDR3 protein: CASSYSVGGLSNQPQHF. In nucleotides, the CDR3 is TGTGCCAGCAGTTACTCGGTGGGAGGCCTTAGCAATCAGCCCCAGCATTTT. The chain recombines TRBV6-2 or TRBV6-3 with TRBJ1-5; D ambiguous. Germline CDR1 and CDR2: MNHEY and SVGEGT. V was pared by 0 bases and J by 0 bases, with 12 bases between. The CDR3 has 17 amino acids.

The rearrangement uses TRBV27 and TRBJ2-7; no reliable D call. CDR1 and CDR2 from the germline V gene are MNHEY and SMNVEV (reference sequence). The CDR3 has 12 amino acids. V was pared by 2 bases and J by 3 bases, with 5 bases between. For the CDR3, the DNA is TGTGCCAGCAGTTTAGCCGGCTACGAGCAGTACTTC. It translates to CASSLAGYEQYF.

The chain employs TRBV5-1 and TRBJ1-1; the D is unclear. The V and J ends lost 2 bases and 1 base respectively, with 6 bases between them. The V gene's germline CDR1 is SGHRS and CDR2 YFSETQ. The CDR3 has 13 amino acids. The CDR3 bases are TGCGCCAGCAGCTTCATCACGAACACTGAAGCTTTCTTT. The encoded protein is CASSFITNTEAFF.

This clone was found a few times. The rearrangement joins TRBV14 to TRBJ2-2; no reliable D call. Trimming removed 3 bases at V and 3 bases at J, with 5 bases between. The CDR3 has 13 residues. Per germline, CDR1 SGHDN and CDR2 FVKESK. In DNA, the CDR3 is TGTGCCAGCAGCCATTTTTACACCGGGGAGCTGTTTTTT. Translation: CASSHFYTGELFF.

In this sample, this clone turned up a few times. The chain links TRBV4-2 to TRBJ1-1; no clear D gene. The CDR3 runs 14 residues. Looked up from germline, CDR1 is LGHNA and CDR2 is YNFKEQ. Trimming took 0 bases from V and 10 from J, leaving 15 bases between them. DNA for the CDR3: TGTGCCAGCAGCCAAGATAACAAGATGGAAGTAGCTTTCTTT. This gives the protein CASSQDNKMEVAFF.

This chain joins TRBV6-2 or TRBV6-3 and TRBJ2-6, with a possible D match to TRBD2 (5 bases). V lost 2 bases to trimming and J lost 0 bases, with 5 bases between them. The CDR3 covers 15 residues. From germline, CDR1 is MNHEY and CDR2 SVGEGT. CDR3 bases: TGTGCCAGCAGTTACGGGAGCTCTGGGGCCAACGTCCTGACTTTC. Translated: CASSYGSSGANVLTF.

The gene calls are TRBV18 and TRBJ2-1, with a possible D match to TRBD1 (5 bases). Trimming cost V 0 bases and J 8 bases, with 17 bases left between them. The CDR3 loop spans 16 amino acids. The germline gives CDR1 KGHSH, CDR2 LQKENI. The CDR3 protein is CASSPPIASARDEQFF. The CDR3 DNA follows: TGTGCCAGCTCACCACCTATAGCATCCGCCAGGGATGAGCAGTTCTTC.

The chain links TRBV3-1 (or the pseudogene TRBV3-2) to TRBJ1-2; D gene unclear. V lost 1 base to trimming and J lost 11 bases, with 11 bases between them. Per germline, CDR1 LGHDT and CDR2 YNNKEL (reference sequence). CDR3 size: 12 residues. DNA for the CDR3: TGTGCCAGCAGCCAAGTGGACTTTGGGTACACCTTC. It is translated as CASSQVDFGYTF.

The genes are TRBV30 and TRBJ1-2; 8 bases line up with TRBD1. The V gene's germline CDR1 is GTSNPN and CDR2 SVGIG (reference sequence). CDR3 length: 13 amino acids. The CDR3 sequence: CASRQGYAYGYTF. In DNA, the CDR3 is TGTGCTTCCCGACAGGGGTACGCCTATGGCTACACCTTC.

V is TRBV7-6 and J is TRBJ1-1, with a tentative D call TRBD1 (5 bases). Trimming left V 1 base short and J 6 bases short, with 18 bases between. Germline values: CDR1 SGHVS, CDR2 FNYEAQ. The CDR3 covers 16 residues. CDR3 sequence reads: CASSLVAGQKGSEAFF. The CDR3 nucleotides are TGTGCCAGCAGCTTAGTCGCGGGGCAGAAGGGTTCTGAAGCTTTCTTT.

The chain is built from TRBV6-2 or TRBV6-3 and TRBJ2-7, with TRBD1 matching 8 bases. The J segment lost 7 bases and the V segment lost 4 bases, leaving 9 bases of the junction unmatched. Germline V lookup: CDR1 MNHEY, CDR2 SVGEGT. The CDR3 has 14 amino acids. The CDR3 DNA follows: TGTGCCAGCAGTTTCGGACAGGGAAGTTGGGAGCAGTACTTC. Translating it yields CASSFGQGSWEQYF.

The chain uses TRBV6-5 and TRBJ2-3; TRBD1 aligns across 7 bases. CDR1 is MNHEY, CDR2 SVGAGI, per germline. This CDR3 region has 15 residues. The V gene end was trimmed by 0 bases and the J gene end by 5 bases; junction bases not matched to a gene: 5. DNA of the CDR3: TGTGCCAGCAGTTACTCGAAGGGGGCCCGAGATACGCAGTATTTT. This gives the protein CASSYSKGARDTQYF.